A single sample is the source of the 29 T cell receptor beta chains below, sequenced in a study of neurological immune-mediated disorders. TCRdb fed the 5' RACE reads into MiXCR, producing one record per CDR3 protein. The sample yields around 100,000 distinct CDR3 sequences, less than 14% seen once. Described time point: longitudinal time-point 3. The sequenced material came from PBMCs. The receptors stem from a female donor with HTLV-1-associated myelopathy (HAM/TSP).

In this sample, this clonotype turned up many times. This chain's CDR3 is CASSIGQVGRTGELFF. In DNA form, the CDR3 reads TGCGCCAGCAGCATAGGACAGGTCGGGAGAACCGGGGAGCTGTTTTTT. The genes are TRBV5-1 and TRBJ2-2; D may be TRBD1 (7 bases). Deletions cut 4 bases from V and 5 bases from J, with 18 bases between. This CDR3 contains 16 residues. In germline, CDR1 is SGHRS, CDR2 YFSETQ.

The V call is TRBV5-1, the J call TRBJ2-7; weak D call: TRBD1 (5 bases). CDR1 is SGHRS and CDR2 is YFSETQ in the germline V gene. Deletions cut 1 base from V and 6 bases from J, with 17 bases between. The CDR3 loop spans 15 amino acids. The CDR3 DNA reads TGCGCCAGCAGCTTGTTTTCCTCAGGGCACTTCGAGCAGTACTTC. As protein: CASSLFSSGHFEQYF.

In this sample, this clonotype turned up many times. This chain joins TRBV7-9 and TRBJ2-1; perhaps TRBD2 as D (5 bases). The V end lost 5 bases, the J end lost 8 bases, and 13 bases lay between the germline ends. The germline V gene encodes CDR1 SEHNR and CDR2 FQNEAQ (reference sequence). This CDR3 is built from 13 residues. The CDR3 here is CASSLTSYDEQFF. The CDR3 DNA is TGTGCCAGCAGCCTTACTAGTTACGATGAGCAGTTCTTC.

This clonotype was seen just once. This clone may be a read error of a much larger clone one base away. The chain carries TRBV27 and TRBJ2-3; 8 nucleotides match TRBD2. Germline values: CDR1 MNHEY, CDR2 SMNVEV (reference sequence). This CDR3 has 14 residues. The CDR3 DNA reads TGTACCAGCTCGCGCGGGGGAGCCGGGAGGGCGCAGTATTTT. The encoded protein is CTSSRGGAGRAQYF.

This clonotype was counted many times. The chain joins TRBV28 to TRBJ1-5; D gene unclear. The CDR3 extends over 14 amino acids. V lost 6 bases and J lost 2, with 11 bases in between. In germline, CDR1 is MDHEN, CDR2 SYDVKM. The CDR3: CASSETGGNQPQHF. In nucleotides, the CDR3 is TGTGCCAGCAGCGAGACTGGTGGCAATCAGCCCCAGCATTTT.

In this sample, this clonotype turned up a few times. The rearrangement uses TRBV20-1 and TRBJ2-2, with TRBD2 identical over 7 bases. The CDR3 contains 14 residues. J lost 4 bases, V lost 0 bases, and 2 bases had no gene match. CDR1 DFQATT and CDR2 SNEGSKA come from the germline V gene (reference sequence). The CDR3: CSARDPSGTGELFF. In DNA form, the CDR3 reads TGCAGTGCTAGAGATCCTAGCGGCACCGGGGAGCTGTTTTTT.

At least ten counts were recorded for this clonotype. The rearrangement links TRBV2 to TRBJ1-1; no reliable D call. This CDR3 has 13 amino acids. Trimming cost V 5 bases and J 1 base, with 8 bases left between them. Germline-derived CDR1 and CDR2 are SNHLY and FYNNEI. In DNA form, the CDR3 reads TGTGCCAGCAGTATCTCCAGGAACACTGAAGCTTTCTTT. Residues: CASSISRNTEAFF.

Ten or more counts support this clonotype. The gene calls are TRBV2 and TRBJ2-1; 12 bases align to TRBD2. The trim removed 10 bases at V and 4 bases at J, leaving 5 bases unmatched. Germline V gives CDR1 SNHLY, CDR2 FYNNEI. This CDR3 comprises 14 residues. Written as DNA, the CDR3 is TGTGCCACTCGGACTAGCGGGGCTTACAATGAGCAGTTCTTC. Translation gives CATRTSGAYNEQFF.

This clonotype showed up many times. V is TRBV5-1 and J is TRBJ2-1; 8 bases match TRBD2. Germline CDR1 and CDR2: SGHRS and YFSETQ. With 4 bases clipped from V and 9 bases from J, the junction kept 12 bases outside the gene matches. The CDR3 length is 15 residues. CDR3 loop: CASSPGLALGGEQFF. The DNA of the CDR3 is TGCGCCAGCAGCCCCGGACTAGCCTTGGGGGGTGAGCAGTTCTTC.

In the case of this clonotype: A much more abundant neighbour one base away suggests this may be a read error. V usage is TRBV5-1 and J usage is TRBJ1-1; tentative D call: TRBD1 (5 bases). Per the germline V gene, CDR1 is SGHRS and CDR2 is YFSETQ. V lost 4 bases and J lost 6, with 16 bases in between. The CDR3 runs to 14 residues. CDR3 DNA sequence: TGCGCCAGCAGCATGTTGACAGTCGAACCTGAAGCTTTCTTT. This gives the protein CASSMLTVEPEAFF.

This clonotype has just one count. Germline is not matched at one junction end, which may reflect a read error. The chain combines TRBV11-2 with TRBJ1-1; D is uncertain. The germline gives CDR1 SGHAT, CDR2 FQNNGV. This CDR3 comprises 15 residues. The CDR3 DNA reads TGTGCCAACAGCTTAGGATTGATGGGTTTAACTGAAGCTTTCTTT. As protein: CANSLGLMGLTEAFF.

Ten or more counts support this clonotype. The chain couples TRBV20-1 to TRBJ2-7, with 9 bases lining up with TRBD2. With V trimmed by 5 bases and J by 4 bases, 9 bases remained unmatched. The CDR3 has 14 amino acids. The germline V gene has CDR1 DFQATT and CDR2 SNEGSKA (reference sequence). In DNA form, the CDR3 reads TGCAGTGCTTCTGCTAGCGGGGACCAGTACGAGCAGTACTTC. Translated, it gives CSASASGDQYEQYF.

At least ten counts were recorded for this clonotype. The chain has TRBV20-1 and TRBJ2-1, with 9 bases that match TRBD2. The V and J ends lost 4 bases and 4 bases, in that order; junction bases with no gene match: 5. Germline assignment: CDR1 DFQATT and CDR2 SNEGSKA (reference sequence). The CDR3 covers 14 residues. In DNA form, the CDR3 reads TGCAGTGCTATGCGCGGGGGGGGTTACAATGAGCAGTTCTTC. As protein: CSAMRGGGYNEQFF.

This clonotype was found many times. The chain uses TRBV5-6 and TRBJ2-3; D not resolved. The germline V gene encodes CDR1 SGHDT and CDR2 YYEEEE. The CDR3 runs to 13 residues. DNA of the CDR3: TGTGCTGGTTCGTCCTCTAGCACAGATACGCAGTATTTT. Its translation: CAGSSSSTDTQYF. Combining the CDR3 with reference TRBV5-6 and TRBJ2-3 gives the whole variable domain DAGVTQSPTHLIKTRGQQVTLRCSPKSGHDTVSWYQQALGQGPQFIFQYYEEEERQRGNFPDRFSGHQFPNYSSELNVNALLLGDSALYLCAGSSSSTDTQYFGPGTRLTVL.

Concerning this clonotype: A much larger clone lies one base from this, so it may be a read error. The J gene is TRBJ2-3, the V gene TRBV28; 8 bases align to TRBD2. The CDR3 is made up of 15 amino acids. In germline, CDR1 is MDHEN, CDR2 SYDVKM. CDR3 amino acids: CPSLRAGGFTDTQYF. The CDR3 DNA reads TGTCCCAGTTTGCGTGCGGGGGGATTCACAGATACGCAGTATTTT.

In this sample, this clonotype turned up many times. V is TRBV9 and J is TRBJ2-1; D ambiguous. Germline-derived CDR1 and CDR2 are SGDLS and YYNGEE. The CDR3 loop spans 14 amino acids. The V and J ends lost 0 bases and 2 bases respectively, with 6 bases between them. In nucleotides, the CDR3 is TGTGCCAGCAGCGTAGCTTTGGCCTACAATGAGCAGTTCTTC. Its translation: CASSVALAYNEQFF.

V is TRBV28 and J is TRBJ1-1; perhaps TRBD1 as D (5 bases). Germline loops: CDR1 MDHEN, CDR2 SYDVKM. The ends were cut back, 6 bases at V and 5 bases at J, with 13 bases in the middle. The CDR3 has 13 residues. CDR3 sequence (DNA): TGTGCCAGCAGCTCAGGGTACTGGACTGAAGCTTTCTTT. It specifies CASSSGYWTEAFF. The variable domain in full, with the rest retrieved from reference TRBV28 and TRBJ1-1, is DVKVTQSSRYLVKRTGEKVFLECVQDMDHENMFWYRQDPGLGLRLIYFSYDVKMKEKGDIPEGYSVSREKKERFSLILESASTNQTSMYLCASSSGYWTEAFFGQGTRLTVV.

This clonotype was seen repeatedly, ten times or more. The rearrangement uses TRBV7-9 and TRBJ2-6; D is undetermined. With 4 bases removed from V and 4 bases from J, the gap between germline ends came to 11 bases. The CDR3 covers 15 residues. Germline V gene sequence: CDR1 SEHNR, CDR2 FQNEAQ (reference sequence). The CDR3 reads CASSSHGRGANVLTF. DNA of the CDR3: TGTGCCAGCAGCTCACATGGTAGGGGGGCCAACGTCCTGACTTTC. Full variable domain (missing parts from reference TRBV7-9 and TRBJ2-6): DTGVSQNPRHKITKRGQNVTFRCDPISEHNRLYWYRQTLGQGPEFLTYFQNEAQLEKSRLLSDRFSAERPKGSFSTLEIQRTEQGDSAMYLCASSSHGRGANVLTFGAGSRLTVL.

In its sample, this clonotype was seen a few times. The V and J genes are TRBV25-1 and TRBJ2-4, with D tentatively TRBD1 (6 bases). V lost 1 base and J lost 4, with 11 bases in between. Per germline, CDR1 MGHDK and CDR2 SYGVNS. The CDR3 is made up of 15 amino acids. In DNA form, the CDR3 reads TGTGCCAGCAGTGAATCGGGACAATGGAAAAACATTCAGTACTTC. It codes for CASSESGQWKNIQYF.

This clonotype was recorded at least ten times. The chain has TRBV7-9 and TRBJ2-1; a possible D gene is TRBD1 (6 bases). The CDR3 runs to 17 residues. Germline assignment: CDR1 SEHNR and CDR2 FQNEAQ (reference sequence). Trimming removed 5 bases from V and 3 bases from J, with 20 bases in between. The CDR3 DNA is TGTGCCAGCAGCGAAGGGGGTTGGGGGTTTCTCTACAATGAGCAGTTCTTC. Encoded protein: CASSEGGWGFLYNEQFF.

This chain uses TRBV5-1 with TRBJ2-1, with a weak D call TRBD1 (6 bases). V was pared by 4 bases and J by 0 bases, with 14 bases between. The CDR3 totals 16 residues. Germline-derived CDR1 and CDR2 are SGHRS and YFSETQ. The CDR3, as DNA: TGCGCCAGCAGCGTACTTCCAGGGGACTCCTACAATGAGCAGTTCTTC. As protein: CASSVLPGDSYNEQFF.

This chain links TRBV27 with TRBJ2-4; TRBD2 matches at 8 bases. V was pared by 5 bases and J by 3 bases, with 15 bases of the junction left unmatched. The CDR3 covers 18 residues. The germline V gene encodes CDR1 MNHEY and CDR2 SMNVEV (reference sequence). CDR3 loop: CASSPPDGGAGFKNIQYF. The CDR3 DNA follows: TGTGCCAGCAGTCCCCCGGACGGGGGGGCAGGGTTCAAAAACATTCAGTACTTC.

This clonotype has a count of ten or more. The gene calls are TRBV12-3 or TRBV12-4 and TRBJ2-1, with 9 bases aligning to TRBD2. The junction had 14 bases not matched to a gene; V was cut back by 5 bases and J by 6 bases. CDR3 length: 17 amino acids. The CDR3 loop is CASSQRWRGGQGNEQFF. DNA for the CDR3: TGTGCCAGCAGTCAGAGGTGGCGGGGGGGCCAGGGCAATGAGCAGTTCTTC.

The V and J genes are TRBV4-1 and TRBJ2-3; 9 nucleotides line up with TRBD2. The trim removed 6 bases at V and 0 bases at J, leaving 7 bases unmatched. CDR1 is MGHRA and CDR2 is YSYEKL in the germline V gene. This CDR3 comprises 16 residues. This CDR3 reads CASRIRLAVSTDTQYF. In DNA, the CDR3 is TGCGCCAGCAGAATTCGACTAGCGGTGAGCACAGATACGCAGTATTTT.

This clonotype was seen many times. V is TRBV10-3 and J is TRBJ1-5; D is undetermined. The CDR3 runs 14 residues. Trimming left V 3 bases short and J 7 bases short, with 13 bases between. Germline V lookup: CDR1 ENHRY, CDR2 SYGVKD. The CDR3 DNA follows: TGTGCCATCAGTGACGCAGGTTTCAACCAGCCCCAGCATTTT. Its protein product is CAISDAGFNQPQHF.

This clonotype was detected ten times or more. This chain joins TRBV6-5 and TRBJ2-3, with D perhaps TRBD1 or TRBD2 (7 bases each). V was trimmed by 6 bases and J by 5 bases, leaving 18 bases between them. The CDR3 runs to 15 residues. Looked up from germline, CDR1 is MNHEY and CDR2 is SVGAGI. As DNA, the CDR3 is TGTGCCAGCAGGCCAGGGGGGGCCGGGGGAGATACGCAGTATTTT. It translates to CASRPGGAGGDTQYF.

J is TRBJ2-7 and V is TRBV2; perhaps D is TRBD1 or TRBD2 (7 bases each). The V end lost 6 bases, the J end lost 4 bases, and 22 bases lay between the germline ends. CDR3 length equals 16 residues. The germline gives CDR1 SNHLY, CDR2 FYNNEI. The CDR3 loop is CASRGGGASGSYEQYF. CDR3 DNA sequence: TGTGCCAGCAGGGGAGGGGGCGCATCGGGTAGTTACGAGCAGTACTTC.

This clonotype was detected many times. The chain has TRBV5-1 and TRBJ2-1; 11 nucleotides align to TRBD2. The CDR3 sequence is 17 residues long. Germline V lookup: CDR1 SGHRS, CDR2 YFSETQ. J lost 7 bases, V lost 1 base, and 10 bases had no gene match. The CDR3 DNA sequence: TGCGCCAGCAGCTTGAACCTAGCGGGGGGCCTTAGGAATGAGCAGTTCTTC. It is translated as CASSLNLAGGLRNEQFF.

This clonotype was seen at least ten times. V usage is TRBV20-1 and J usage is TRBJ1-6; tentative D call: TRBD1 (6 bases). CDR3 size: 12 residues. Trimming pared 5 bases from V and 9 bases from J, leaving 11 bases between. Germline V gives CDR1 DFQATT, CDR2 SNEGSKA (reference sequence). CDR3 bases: TGCAGTGCTCGTGGACAGTCTTCACCCCTCCACTTT. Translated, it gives CSARGQSSPLHF.